This is a list of T cell receptor beta chains from one sample in a study of blood T cell repertoires in COVID-19. Clones were read by immunoSEQ multiplex PCR, and TCRdb kept only the in-frame ones, dropping some. This repertoire shows about 190,000 clones, 75% to 90% found once; its top ten account for around 7%. Sequencing was carried out using peripheral blood. The receptor source for this set is a man in his forties with acute or convalescent COVID-19. Both conserved end residues are part of each CDR3. A D gene is named only where the DNA matches it firmly. Not every row has a clone size; where given, it reads once, few, many or a size class.

J	D	V	size	DNA	CDR3
TRBJ1-1	NA	TRBV5-8	NA	TGTGCCAGCATCCCGGGGTTGAGGTCTGAAGCTTTCTTT	CASIPGLRSEAFF
TRBJ2-5	TRBD1	TRBV5-1	once	TGCGCCAGCAGCGTCGGACAGGGGGAAGAGACCCAGTACTTC	CASSVGQGEETQYF
TRBJ2-6	NA	TRBV12-2	NA	TGTGCAAGTCGCTTAGTGGGCGATACTGGGGCCAACGTCCTGACTTTC	CASRLVGDTGANVLTF
TRBJ1-5	NA	TRBV6-5	NA	TGTGCCAGCAGTTACTCAAACAGGGTGGATCAGCCCCAGCATTTT	CASSYSNRVDQPQHF
TRBJ2-3	NA	TRBV7-8	NA	TGTGCCAGCAGCTTAGTTCGGAGGGAGTGGATCGAAGGCACAGATACGCAGTATTTT	CASSLVRREWIEGTDTQYF
TRBJ2-7	NA	TRBV9	few	TGTGCCAGCAGCGTAGGGGGGCGGTACGAGCAGTACTTC	CASSVGGRYEQYF
TRBJ1-1	NA	TRBV30	NA	TGTGCCTGGAGTGTACTACCGCGAGTACTGAACACTGAAGCTTTCTTT	CAWSVLPRVLNTEAFF
TRBJ2-5	TRBD2	TRBV9	once	TGTGCCAGCAGCGTTGGCGGGGGGGAAGAGACCCAGTACTTC	CASSVGGGEETQYF
TRBJ2-7	TRBD1	TRBV27	NA	TGTGCCAGCAGTCCGGGACAGGGGGACGAGCAGTACTTC	CASSPGQGDEQYF
TRBJ2-5	TRBD2	TRBV13	NA	TGTGCCAGCAGCTTAGTTCCTAGCGGAGACCAAGAGACCCAGTACTTC	CASSLVPSGDQETQYF
TRBJ1-1	TRBD1	TRBV28	NA	TGTGCCGCAGGGACAGTGAACACTGAAGCTTTCTTT	CAAGTVNTEAFF
TRBJ1-5	NA	TRBV13	NA	TGTGCCAGCAGCTTCCGGGGGAGCAATCAGCCCCAGCATTTT	CASSFRGSNQPQHF
TRBJ2-2	NA	TRBV29-1	NA	TGCAGCGGGGGGAGCGACTCCACCGGGGAGCTGTTTTTT	CSGGSDSTGELFF
TRBJ1-2	TRBD1	TRBV10-3	NA	TGTGCCATCAGTGAAGTACAGGGGAAGGATGGCTACACCTTC	CAISEVQGKDGYTF
TRBJ2-7	TRBD2	TRBV5-6	NA	TGTGCCAGCAGCTTGAGTGGACTAGCGGGGGTCGAGCAGTACTTC	CASSLSGLAGVEQYF
TRBJ2-3	NA	TRBV4-3	NA	TGCGCCAGCAGCCAAGATAGACTCTCCGGTACGCAGTATTTT	CASSQDRLSGTQYF
TRBJ2-7	NA	TRBV6-2/TRBV6-3	once	TGTGCCAGCAGTTACGGCCACGAGCAGTACTTC	CASSYGHEQYF
TRBJ1-4	TRBD1	TRBV3-1/TRBV3-2	NA	TGTGCCAGCAGCCGTCGACAGGGGGCACTTGAAAAACTGTTTTTT	CASSRRQGALEKLFF
TRBJ2-7	TRBD1	TRBV19	NA	TGTGCCAGTAGTGCCGGACAGGTGTCTCCCTACGAGCAGTACTTC	CASSAGQVSPYEQYF
TRBJ1-2	TRBD1	TRBV5-1	many	TGCGCCAGCAGGGAAACGACAGGGGCCGGCTACACCTTC	CASRETTGAGYTF
TRBJ2-3	NA	TRBV14	NA	TGTGCCAGCAGCCGGGCAGGCTTCACAGATACGCAGTATTTT	CASSRAGFTDTQYF
TRBJ2-1	NA	TRBV6-6	NA	TGTGCCAGCACCCTTGCTTCAGGCTACAATGAGCAGTTCTTC	CASTLASGYNEQFF
TRBJ2-7	NA	TRBV13	once	TGTGCCAGCAGCTTTTCGACCGGGACAAGGAACGAGCAGTACTTC	CASSFSTGTRNEQYF
TRBJ2-5	TRBD2	TRBV3-1/TRBV3-2	NA	TGTGCCAGCAGCCAAGTGAGCGGGGGGCCCTCGGCCCAGTACTTC	CASSQVSGGPSAQYF
TRBJ1-2	NA	TRBV21-1	NA	TGTGCCAGCAGCAAACACCGACACAGTAACTATGGCTACACCTTC	CASSKHRHSNYGYTF
TRBJ2-3	TRBD1	TRBV5-4	NA	TGTGCCAGCAGCTTGGGACAGGGCAAAGATACGCAGTATTTT	CASSLGQGKDTQYF
TRBJ2-7	TRBD1	TRBV30	NA	TGTGCCTTAGACAGGGGCTACGAGCAGTACTTC	CALDRGYEQYF
TRBJ2-2	TRBD2	TRBV11-2	once	TGTGCCAGCAGCTTGTTTGGGTCGGGGGGTAACACCGGGGAGCTGTTTTTT	CASSLFGSGGNTGELFF
TRBJ1-1	TRBD1	TRBV9	NA	TGTGCCAGCAGCCCAGGGACAGGGGGGATGAACACTGAAGCTTTCTTT	CASSPGTGGMNTEAFF